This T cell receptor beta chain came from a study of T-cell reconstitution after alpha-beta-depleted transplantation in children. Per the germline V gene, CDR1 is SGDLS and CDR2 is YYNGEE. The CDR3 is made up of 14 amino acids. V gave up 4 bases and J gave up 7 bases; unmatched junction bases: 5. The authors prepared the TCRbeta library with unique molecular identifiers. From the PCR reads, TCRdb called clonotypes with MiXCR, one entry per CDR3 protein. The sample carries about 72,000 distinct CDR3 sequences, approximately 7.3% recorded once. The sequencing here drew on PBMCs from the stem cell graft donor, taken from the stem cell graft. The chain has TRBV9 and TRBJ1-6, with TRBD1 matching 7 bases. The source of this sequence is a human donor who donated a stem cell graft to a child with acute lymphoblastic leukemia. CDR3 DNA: TGTGCCAGCAGCCAGACAGGGTCGAATTCACCCCTCCACTTT. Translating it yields CASSQTGSNSPLHF.